The 17 T cell receptor beta chains presented below share a single source sample, sequenced in a study of CD8 T cells in Susac syndrome. With random hexamers, reverse transcription was performed on about 0.45 to 1 ug of RNA. From the immunoSEQ multiplex PCR reads, TCRdb called clonotypes with MiXCR, one entry per CDR3 protein. The table shows about 140,000 distinct CDR3 sequences, with approximately 95% occurring only once. Input material: CD4+ T cells from PBMCs. These receptors came from a human donor with multiple sclerosis.

The gene calls are TRBV6-1 and TRBJ2-7; D is unresolved. Looked up from germline, CDR1 is MNHNS and CDR2 is SASEGT. The V and J ends lost 8 bases and 3 bases respectively, with 8 bases between them. The CDR3 totals 11 residues. The CDR3 DNA reads TGTGCCAGCCTCAATCTCTACGAGCAGTACTTC. Translating it yields CASLNLYEQYF.

This chain uses TRBV12-3 or TRBV12-4 with TRBJ2-5, with D possibly matching TRBD1 (6 bases). V shed 6 bases and J shed 5 bases, with 25 bases lying between them. This CDR3 is 17 amino acids long. The CDR3 nucleotides read TGTGCCAGCAGCCCTTGGCCGCTTGGGACAACACGTGAGACCCAGTACTTC. Translating it yields CASSPWPLGTTRETQYF.

This chain joins TRBV4-2 and TRBJ2-3; TRBD2 aligns across 9 bases. Germline trimming cut 2 bases from V and 2 bases from J; bases unmatched to any gene: 2. There are 15 residues in the CDR3. Germline CDR1 LGHNA, CDR2 YNFKEQ. The DNA of the CDR3 is TGTGCCAGCAGCCAAAGGACTAGCGTCACAGATACGCAGTATTTT. Protein: CASSQRTSVTDTQYF.

The chain employs TRBV12-3 or TRBV12-4 and TRBJ2-7; D is uncertain. The CDR3 spans 14 residues. Trimming removed 3 bases at V and 2 bases at J, with 11 bases between. The CDR3 sequence is CASSFSGPAYEQYF. In DNA, the CDR3 is TGTGCCAGCAGTTTTTCTGGACCTGCCTACGAGCAGTACTTC.

V gene TRBV3-1 combines with J gene TRBJ1-5; tentatively, D is TRBD1 (6 bases). V was trimmed by 1 base and J by 2 bases, leaving 9 bases between them. The CDR3 totals 15 residues. The germline V gene has CDR1 LGHDT and CDR2 YNNKEL (reference sequence). DNA of the CDR3: TGTGCCAGCAGCCAAGGCAGGGGTCGCAATCAGCCCCAGCATTTT. It specifies CASSQGRGRNQPQHF.

The J gene is TRBJ2-3, the V gene TRBV29-1, with D hard to call. Germline lookup yields CDR1 SQVTM and CDR2 ANQGSEA. V dropped 1 base and J dropped 1 base, with 12 bases sitting between them. This CDR3 contains 15 residues. The CDR3 sequence: CSVEVSVVGTDTQYF. As DNA, the CDR3 is TGCAGCGTTGAAGTGTCAGTCGTAGGCACAGATACGCAGTATTTT.

The gene calls are TRBV4-1 and TRBJ2-7; the D gene is possibly TRBD2 (6 bases). V was clipped by 4 bases and J by 2 bases, with 15 bases between them. The CDR3 has 15 residues. Germline V CDR1 and CDR2: MGHRA, YSYEKL. CDR3 DNA sequence: TGCGCCAGCAGCCGAGACCCTAGCGTCGCCTACGAGCAGTACTTC. Its protein product is CASSRDPSVAYEQYF.

CDR3 bases: TGTGCCAGCAGCCCCGGAGGGGGATACTACGAGCAGTACTTC. It encodes CASSPGGGYYEQYF. V usage is TRBV5-6 and J usage is TRBJ2-7; D may match TRBD1 or TRBD2 (6 bases each). The CDR3 has 14 residues. Trimming removed 4 bases at V and 3 bases at J, with 14 bases between. CDR1 and CDR2 from the germline V gene are SGHDT and YYEEEE.

The V call is TRBV4-2, the J call TRBJ2-7, with 11 bases matching TRBD1. V trimming: 2 bases; J trimming: 3 bases; junction bases outside the gene matches: 3. The CDR3 is 15 amino acids. Germline CDR1 is LGHNA and CDR2 is YNFKEQ. CDR3 region: CASSQTGTGGYEQYF. The CDR3 DNA sequence: TGTGCCAGCAGCCAAACCGGGACAGGGGGCTACGAGCAGTACTTC.

V and J are TRBV12-3 or TRBV12-4 and TRBJ2-3; D possibly corresponds to TRBD1 (5 bases). The CDR3 loop spans 12 amino acids. Trimming took 9 bases from V and 6 from J, leaving 13 bases between them. The CDR3 nucleotides are TGTGCCAGTAAGTGGGGCGTCGATACGCAGTATTTT. The encoded protein is CASKWGVDTQYF.

In its sample, this clonotype was seen once. The rearrangement uses TRBV18 and TRBJ1-2; 12 positions match TRBD1. After removal of 0 bases from V and 7 bases from J, the junction contained 3 bases not matched to a gene. The CDR3 covers 15 residues. CDR1 is KGHSH, CDR2 LQKENI, per germline. CDR3 loop: CASSPPGQGAGGYTF. In nucleotides, the CDR3 is TGTGCCAGCTCACCACCGGGACAGGGGGCCGGTGGCTACACCTTC.

The chain couples TRBV19 to TRBJ1-2, with D unclear. V lost 5 bases and J 8 bases, leaving 15 bases between the germline ends. Germline-derived CDR1 and CDR2 are LNHDA and SQIVND (reference sequence). The CDR3 runs to 13 residues. CDR3 residues: CASSQSWTTGYTF. The CDR3 nucleotides are TGTGCCAGTAGTCAATCTTGGACTACCGGCTACACCTTC.

The rearrangement uses TRBV6-1 and TRBJ1-4; tentative D call: TRBD1 (6 bases). The CDR3 runs to 14 residues. V gave up 10 bases and J gave up 7 bases, with 19 bases separating them. The germline gives CDR1 MNHNS, CDR2 SASEGT. This chain's CDR3 is CATRVGGQGEKLFF. In DNA form, the CDR3 reads TGTGCCACCCGGGTCGGGGGGCAGGGTGAAAAACTGTTTTTT.

The rearrangement links TRBV7-9 to TRBJ2-2, with D possibly matching TRBD1 (5 bases). The CDR3 covers 14 residues. Germline values: CDR1 SEHNR, CDR2 FQNEAQ (reference sequence). Trimming pared 4 bases from V and 3 bases from J, leaving 9 bases between. The CDR3 coding sequence is TGTGCCAGCAGCTCCGAGACAGACACCGGGGAGCTGTTTTTT. It is translated as CASSSETDTGELFF.

The chain joins TRBV7-2 to TRBJ1-1, with a tentative D call TRBD1 (6 bases). CDR3 size: 15 residues. CDR1 is SGHTA and CDR2 is FQGNSA in the germline V gene. The V end was cut by 5 bases, the J end by 0 bases, with 13 bases between. CDR3 loop: CASSTPTGMNTEAFF. CDR3 coding DNA: TGTGCCAGCAGCACCCCTACAGGGATGAACACTGAAGCTTTCTTT.

The V gene is TRBV25-1, the J gene TRBJ1-2, with D uncertain. CDR3 length: 13 amino acids. V was pared by 1 base and J by 8 bases, with 11 bases between. Germline assignment: CDR1 MGHDK and CDR2 SYGVNS. CDR3 in amino acids: CASSESRARGYTF. Written as DNA, the CDR3 is TGTGCCAGCAGTGAATCGCGGGCTCGGGGCTACACCTTC.

This CDR3 is CASSQDANGRTYEQYF. CDR3 nucleotide sequence: TGCGCCAGCAGCCAAGATGCGAACGGGAGGACCTACGAGCAGTACTTC. The rearrangement joins TRBV4-1 to TRBJ2-7; 7 bases match TRBD2. CDR1 is MGHRA and CDR2 is YSYEKL in the germline V gene. The ends lost 0 bases at V and 2 bases at J; junction bases unmatched: 7. CDR3 length equals 16 residues.